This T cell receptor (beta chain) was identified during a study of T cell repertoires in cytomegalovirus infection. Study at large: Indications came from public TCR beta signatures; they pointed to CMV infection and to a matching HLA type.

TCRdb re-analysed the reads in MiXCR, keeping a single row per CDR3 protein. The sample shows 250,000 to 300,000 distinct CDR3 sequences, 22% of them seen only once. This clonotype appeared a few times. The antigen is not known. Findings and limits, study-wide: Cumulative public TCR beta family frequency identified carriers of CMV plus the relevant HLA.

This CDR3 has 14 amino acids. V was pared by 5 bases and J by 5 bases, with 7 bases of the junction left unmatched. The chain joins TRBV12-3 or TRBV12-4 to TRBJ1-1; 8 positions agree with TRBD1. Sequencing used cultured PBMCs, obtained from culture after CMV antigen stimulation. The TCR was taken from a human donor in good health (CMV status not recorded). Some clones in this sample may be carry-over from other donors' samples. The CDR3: CASSRTGSETEAFF. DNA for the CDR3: TGTGCCAGCAGTCGGACAGGGAGTGAGACTGAAGCTTTCTTT.